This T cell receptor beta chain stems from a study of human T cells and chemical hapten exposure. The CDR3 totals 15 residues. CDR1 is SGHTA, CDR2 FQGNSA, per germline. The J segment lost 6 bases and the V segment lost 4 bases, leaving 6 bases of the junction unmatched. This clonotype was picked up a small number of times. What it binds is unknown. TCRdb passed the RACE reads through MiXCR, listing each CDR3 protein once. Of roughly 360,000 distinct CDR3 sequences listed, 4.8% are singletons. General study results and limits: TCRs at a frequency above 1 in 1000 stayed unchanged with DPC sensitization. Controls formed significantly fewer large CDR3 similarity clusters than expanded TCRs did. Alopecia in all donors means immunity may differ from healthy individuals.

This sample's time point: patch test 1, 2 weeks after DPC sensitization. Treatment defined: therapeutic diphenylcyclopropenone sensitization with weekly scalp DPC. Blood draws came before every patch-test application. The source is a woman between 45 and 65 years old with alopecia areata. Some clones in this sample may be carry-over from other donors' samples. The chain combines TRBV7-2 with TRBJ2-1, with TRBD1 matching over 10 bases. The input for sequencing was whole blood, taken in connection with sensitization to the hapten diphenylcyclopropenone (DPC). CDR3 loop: CASSYRDRGPNEQFF. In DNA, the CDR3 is TGTGCCAGCAGCTACCGGGACAGGGGACCCAATGAGCAGTTCTTC.